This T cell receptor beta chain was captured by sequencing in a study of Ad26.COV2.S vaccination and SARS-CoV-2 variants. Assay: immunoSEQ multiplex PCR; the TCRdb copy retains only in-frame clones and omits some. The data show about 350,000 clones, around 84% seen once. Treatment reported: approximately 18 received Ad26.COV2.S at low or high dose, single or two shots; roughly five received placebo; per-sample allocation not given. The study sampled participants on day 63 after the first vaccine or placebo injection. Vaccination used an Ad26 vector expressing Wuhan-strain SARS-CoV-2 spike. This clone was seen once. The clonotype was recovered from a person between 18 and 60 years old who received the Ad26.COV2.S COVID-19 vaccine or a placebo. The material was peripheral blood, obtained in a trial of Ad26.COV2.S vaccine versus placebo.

The CDR3 is CASSLTRQGTYEQYF. DNA for the CDR3: TGTGCCAGCAGTTTAACCAGACAGGGAACCTACGAGCAGTACTTC. The chain joins TRBV27 to TRBJ2-7; 7 bases align to TRBD1. V was pared by 2 bases and J by 2 bases, with 6 bases of the junction left unmatched. CDR3 size: 15 residues. CDR1 and CDR2 from the germline V gene are MNHEY and SMNVEV (reference sequence).